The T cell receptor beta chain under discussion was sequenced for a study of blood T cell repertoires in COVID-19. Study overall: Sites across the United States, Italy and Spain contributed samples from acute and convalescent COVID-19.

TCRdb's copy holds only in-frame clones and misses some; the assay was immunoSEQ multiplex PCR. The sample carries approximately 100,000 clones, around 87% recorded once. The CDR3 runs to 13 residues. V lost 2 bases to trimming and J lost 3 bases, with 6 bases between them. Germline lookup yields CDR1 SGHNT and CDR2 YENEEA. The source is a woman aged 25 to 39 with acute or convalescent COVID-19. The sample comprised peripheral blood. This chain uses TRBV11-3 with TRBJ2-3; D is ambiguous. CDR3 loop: CASSLLSTDTQYF. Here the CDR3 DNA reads TGTGCCAGCAGCTTATTGTCGACAGATACGCAGTATTTT.